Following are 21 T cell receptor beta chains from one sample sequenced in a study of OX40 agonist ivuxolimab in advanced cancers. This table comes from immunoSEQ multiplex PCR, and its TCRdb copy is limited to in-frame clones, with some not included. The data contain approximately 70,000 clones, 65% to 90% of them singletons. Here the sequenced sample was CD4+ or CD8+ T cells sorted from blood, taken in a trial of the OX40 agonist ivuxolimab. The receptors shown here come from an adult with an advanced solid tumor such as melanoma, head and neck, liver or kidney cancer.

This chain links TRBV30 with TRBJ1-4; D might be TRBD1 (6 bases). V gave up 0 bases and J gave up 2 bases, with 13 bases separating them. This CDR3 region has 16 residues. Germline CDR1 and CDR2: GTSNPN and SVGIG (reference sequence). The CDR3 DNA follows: TGTGCCTGGAGTGTACGGGGGGGCTGGACTAATGAAAAACTGTTTTTT. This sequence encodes CAWSVRGGWTNEKLFF.

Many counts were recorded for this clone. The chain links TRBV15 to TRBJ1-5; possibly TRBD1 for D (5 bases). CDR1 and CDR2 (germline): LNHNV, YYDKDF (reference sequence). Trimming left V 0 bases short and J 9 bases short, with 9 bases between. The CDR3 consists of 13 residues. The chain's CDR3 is CATSREEGPPQHF. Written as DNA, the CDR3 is TGTGCCACCAGCAGAGAGGAGGGGCCGCCCCAGCATTTT.

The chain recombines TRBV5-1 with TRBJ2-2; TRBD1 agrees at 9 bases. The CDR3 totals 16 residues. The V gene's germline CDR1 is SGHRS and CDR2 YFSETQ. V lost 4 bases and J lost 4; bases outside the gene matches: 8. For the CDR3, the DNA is TGCGCCAGCAGCCGCGGGGGACAGGGATTCACCGGGGAGCTGTTTTTT. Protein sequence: CASSRGGQGFTGELFF.

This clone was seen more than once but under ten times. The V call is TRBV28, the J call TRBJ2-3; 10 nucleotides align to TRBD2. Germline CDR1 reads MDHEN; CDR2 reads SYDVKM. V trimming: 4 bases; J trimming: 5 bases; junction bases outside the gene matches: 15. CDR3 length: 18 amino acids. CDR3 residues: CASSSPSPGLARGDTQYF. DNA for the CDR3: TGTGCCAGCAGTTCACCTTCTCCGGGACTAGCGCGAGGAGATACGCAGTATTTT.

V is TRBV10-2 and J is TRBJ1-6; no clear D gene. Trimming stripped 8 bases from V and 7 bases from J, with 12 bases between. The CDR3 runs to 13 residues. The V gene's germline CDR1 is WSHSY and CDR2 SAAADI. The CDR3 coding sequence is TGCGCCAGCGACCGGGCGGGAAATTCACCCCTCCACTTT. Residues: CASDRAGNSPLHF.

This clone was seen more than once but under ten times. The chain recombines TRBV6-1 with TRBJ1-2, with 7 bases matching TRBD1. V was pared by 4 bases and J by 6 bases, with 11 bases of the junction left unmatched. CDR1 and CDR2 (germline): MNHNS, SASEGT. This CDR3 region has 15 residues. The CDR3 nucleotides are TGTGCCAGCAGTGCCCGAACAGGGGCGGCGGATGGCTACACCTTC. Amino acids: CASSARTGAADGYTF.

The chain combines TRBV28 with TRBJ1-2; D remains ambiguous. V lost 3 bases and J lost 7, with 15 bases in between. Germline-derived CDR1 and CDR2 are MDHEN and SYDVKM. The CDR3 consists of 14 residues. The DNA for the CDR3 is TGTGCCAGCAGTTTGGCCTGGTCACCGGGTGGCTACACCTTC. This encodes CASSLAWSPGGYTF.

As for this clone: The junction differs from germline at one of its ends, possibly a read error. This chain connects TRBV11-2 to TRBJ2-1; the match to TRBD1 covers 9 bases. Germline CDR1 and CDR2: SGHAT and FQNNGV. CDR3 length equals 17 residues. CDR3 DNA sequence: TGTGCCAGCAGCTTCGCGAGGGGTGGGACAGGGATAAATGCGCAGTTCTTC. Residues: CASSFARGGTGINAQFF.

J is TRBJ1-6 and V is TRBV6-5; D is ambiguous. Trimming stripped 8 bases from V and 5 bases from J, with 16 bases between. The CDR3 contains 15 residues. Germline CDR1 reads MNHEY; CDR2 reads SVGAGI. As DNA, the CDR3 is TGTGCCAGCTATTCGGGCGTCATTAATAATTCACCCCTCCACTTT. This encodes CASYSGVINNSPLHF.

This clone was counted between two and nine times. CDR3 DNA: TGTGCCAGTTCGGCAGGTCGGAGCTCTGGAAACACCATATATTTT. Protein: CASSAGRSSGNTIYF. The V and J genes are TRBV19 and TRBJ1-3; D remains unclear. The V and J ends lost 8 bases and 0 bases respectively, with 14 bases between them. This CDR3 spans 15 amino acids. Germline CDR1 is LNHDA and CDR2 is SQIVND (reference sequence).

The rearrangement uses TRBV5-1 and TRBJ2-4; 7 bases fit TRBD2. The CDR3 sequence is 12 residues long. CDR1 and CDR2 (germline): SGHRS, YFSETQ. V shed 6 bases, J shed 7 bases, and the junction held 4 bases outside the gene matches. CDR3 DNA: TGCGCCAGCATTGGGGGGGAGAACATTCAGTACTTC. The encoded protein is CASIGGENIQYF.

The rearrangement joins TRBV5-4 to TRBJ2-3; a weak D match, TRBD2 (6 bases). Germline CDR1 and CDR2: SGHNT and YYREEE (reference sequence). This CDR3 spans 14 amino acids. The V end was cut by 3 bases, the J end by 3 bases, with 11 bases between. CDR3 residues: CASSSTSRTDTQYF. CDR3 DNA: TGTGCCAGCAGCTCGACTAGTAGAACAGATACGCAGTATTTT. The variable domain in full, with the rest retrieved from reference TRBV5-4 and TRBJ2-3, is ETGVTQSPTHLIKTRGQQVTLRCSSQSGHNTVSWYQQALGQGPQFIFQYYREEENGRGNFPPRFSGLQFPNYSSELNVNALELDDSALYLCASSSTSRTDTQYFGPGTRLTVL.

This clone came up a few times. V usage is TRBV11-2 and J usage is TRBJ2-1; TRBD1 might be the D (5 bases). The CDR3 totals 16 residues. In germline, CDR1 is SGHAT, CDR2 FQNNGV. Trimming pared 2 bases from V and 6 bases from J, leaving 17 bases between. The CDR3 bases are TGTGCCAGCAGCTTACGCGATGGGGCAGAATCCAATGAGCAGTTCTTC. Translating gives CASSLRDGAESNEQFF.

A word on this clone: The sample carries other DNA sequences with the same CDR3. CDR3 in DNA: TGCGCCAGCAGCTTGGCGGGCAGCTCCTACGAGCAGTACTTC. This translates into CASSLAGSSYEQYF. The genes are TRBV5-1 and TRBJ2-7; no firm D call. V was pared by 0 bases and J by 0 bases, with 7 bases between. Looked up from germline, CDR1 is SGHRS and CDR2 is YFSETQ. CDR3 size: 14 residues.

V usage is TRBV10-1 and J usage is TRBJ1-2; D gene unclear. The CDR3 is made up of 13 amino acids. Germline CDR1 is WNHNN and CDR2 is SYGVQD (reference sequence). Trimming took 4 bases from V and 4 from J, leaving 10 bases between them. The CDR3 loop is CASSAWTFYGYTF. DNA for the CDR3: TGCGCCAGCAGTGCGTGGACGTTCTATGGCTACACCTTC.

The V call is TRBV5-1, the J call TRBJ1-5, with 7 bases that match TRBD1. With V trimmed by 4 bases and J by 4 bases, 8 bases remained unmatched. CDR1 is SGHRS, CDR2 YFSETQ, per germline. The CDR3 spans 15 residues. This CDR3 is CASSRTGTANQPQHF. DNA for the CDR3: TGCGCCAGCAGCCGAACCGGGACAGCAAATCAGCCCCAGCATTTT.

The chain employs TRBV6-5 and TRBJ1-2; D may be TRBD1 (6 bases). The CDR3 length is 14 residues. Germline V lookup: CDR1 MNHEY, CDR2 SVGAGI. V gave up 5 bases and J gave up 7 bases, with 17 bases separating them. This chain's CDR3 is CASSGVRRGGGYTF. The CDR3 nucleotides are TGTGCCAGCAGTGGGGTGCGCAGGGGTGGTGGCTACACCTTC.

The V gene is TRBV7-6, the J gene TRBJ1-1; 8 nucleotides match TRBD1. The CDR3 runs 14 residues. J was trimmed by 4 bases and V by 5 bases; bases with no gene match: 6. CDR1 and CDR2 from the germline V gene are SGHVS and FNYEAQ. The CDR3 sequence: CASSPGGASTEAFF. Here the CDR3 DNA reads TGTGCCAGCAGCCCAGGGGGCGCGAGCACTGAAGCTTTCTTT. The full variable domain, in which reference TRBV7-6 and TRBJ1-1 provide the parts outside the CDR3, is GAGVSQSPRYKVTKRGQDVALRCDPISGHVSLYWYRQALGQGPEFLTYFNYEAQQDKSGLPNDRFSAERPEGSISTLTIQRTEQRDSAMYRCASSPGGASTEAFFGQGTRLTVV.

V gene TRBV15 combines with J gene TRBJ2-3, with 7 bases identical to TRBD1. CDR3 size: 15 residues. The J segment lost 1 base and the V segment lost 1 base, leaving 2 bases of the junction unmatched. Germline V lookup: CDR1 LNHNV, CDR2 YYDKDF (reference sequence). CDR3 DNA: TGTGCCACCAGCAGAGCCGACAGGGGCACAGATACGCAGTATTTT. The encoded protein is CATSRADRGTDTQYF. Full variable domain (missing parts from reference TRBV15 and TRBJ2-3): DAMVIQNPRYQVTQFGKPVTLSCSQTLNHNVMYWYQQKSSQAPKLLFHYYDKDFNNEADTPDNFQSRRPNTSFCFLDIRSPGLGDTAMYLCATSRADRGTDTQYFGPGTRLTVL.

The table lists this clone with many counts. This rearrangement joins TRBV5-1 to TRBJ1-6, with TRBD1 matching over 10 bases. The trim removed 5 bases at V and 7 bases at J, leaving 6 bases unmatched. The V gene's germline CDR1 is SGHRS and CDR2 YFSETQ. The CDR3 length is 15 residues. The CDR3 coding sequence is TGCGCCAGCAGGGGACAGGGGAGTTTCAATTCACCCCTCCACTTT. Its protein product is CASRGQGSFNSPLHF.

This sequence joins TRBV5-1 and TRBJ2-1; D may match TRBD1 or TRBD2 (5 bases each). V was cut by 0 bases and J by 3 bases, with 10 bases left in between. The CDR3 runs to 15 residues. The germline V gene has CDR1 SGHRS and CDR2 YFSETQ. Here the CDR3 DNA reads TGCGCCAGCAGCTTGGTGGGACCGAACTACAATGAGCAGTTCTTC. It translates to CASSLVGPNYNEQFF.